This T cell receptor beta chain was captured by sequencing in a study of cytomegalovirus exposure and HLA in healthy donors. Study-level background: Of some 400 genotyped donors, roughly 80% clustered with self-reported Caucasian donors.

This CDR3 is built from 16 residues. Trimming took 8 bases from V and 2 from J; bases not matched to a gene: 13. Germline V gives CDR1 SEHNR, CDR2 FQNEAQ (reference sequence). Findings of the study overall: A list of approximately 160 TCR beta chains associated with cytomegalovirus was given. Of the V segments, some could not be distinguished, including TRBV6-2 and TRBV6-3, and were excluded.

Note on this clone: As yet, its antigen is unknown.

PCR used 60 Vbeta primers and 13 Jbeta primers. TCRdb's copy holds only in-frame clones and misses some; the assay was immunoSEQ multiplex PCR. In total, the table holds roughly 80,000 clones. V and J are TRBV7-9 and TRBJ2-7, with TRBD2 matching over 9 bases. Sequencing input: PBMCs. The source is a young woman in good health and CMV-seronegative. This CDR3 reads CASERVAGVGAYEQYF. The DNA of the CDR3 is TGTGCCAGCGAAAGGGTAGCGGGAGTGGGAGCCTACGAGCAGTACTTC.